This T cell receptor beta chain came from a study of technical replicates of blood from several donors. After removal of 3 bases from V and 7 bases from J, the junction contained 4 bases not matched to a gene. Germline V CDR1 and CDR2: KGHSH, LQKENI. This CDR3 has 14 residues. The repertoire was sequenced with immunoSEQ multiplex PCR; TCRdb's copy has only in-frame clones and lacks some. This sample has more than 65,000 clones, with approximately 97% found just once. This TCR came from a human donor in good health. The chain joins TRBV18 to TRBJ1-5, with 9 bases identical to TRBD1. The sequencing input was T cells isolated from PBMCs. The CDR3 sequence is CASSPGQGGQPQHF. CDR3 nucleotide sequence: TGTGCCAGCTCACCGGGACAGGGAGGACAGCCCCAGCATTTT.